Below, one T cell receptor beta chain is given with its context. Its specific antigen is unknown. A read error may account for a junction end that differs from germline. Without any cell sorting, total RNA and DNA were co-extracted from approximately 22-30 mg of bulk tissue using the AllPrep DNA/RNA mini kit. Surgical resection was performed in China between November 2015 and early 2016 on about 5 patients with histopathologically diagnosed primary liver carcinoma. At the time of sampling, the patients were treatment-naive and had chronic HBV infection. Five spatially separated regions were sampled from each tumor: the superior, inferior, left-lateral and right-lateral poles, plus the tumor centre. Histological examination found more than 80% viable tumor cells in every tumor sample. Pieces of fresh tumor and adjacent tissue were cut in half, with one half kept in RNAlater at -80 degrees C and the other half sent for histology.

Via the germline V gene (reference sequence), CDR1 is SEHNR and CDR2 FQNEAQ. The CDR3 measures 12 amino acids from cysteine to phenylalanine. Only the CDR3 region is kept as DNA, spanning 36 bases read in frame from base 1. Using a constant-region primer and ProtoScript II reverse transcriptase, TCRbeta-specific cDNA was reverse-transcribed from about 540 ng total RNA. Construction of the TCRbeta libraries relied on three nested rounds of multiplex PCR, following a slightly modified ARM-PCR procedure. The first two PCR rounds used multiplex TRBV1-TRBV30 forward primers with a Cbeta reverse primer, each for roughly 10 cycles. Sample barcodes and Illumina adapters were added in a final 25-cycle PCR with Deep VentR polymerase. Before sequencing, amplicons between 200 and 500 bp were purified from gel using a QIAquick gel extraction kit. An Illumina HiSeq 2500 was used to sequence the TCRbeta amplicons with 250-bp paired-end reads. Processing in the source paper ran as follows. To recover full CDR3 sequences, reads were quality-trimmed using Trimmomatic v0.33 and paired reads were then merged using FLASH v1.2.11. V, D and J germline segments were assigned to the rearranged TCRbeta sequences by MiGEC v1.2.1b. Clonotype statistics and Shannon-Wiener diversity indices were calculated with VDJtools v1.0.0. Except for diversity analysis, only each sample's 250 most abundant clonotypes were used in subsequent analyses to reduce sampling bias. Starting from the raw public reads, TCRdb applied fastp trimming at Q25, assembled clones with MiXCR and retained in-frame beta chains. Each record represents a unique CDR3 protein, reported with the most common genes and DNA among its rows. The V and J calls here are based on TCRdb, not the publication. This sample gives 45,000 or so distinct CDR3 sequences in total; approximately 70% of them show up just once. The ten largest make up approximately 19% of the sample.

This specimen comes from a study of tumor-infiltrating lymphocytes in primary liver carcinoma (dated by TCRdb to about 2017). A note on the overall study: Of the five patients (three men and two women, aged 30 to 69 years), four had hepatocellular carcinoma and one had combined HCC and intrahepatic cholangiocarcinoma. TCRbeta repertoire sequencing, expression microarrays and whole-exome sequencing were combined in the study across five regions of each liver tumor, with adjacent normal tissue and blood also included. Each sample produced roughly 3.5 to 8 million productive TCRbeta reads, and read depth showed no significant difference between tissue types. Agilent mRNA microarray profiling was performed on the approximately 25 tumor region samples to relate TCRbeta repertoire diversity to the local molecular phenotype. The five patients had tumors of stage T1-T3 N0M0, with maximum diameters ranging from about 4.2 to 10 cm. A total of roughly 35 specimens from 5 patients underwent TCRbeta repertoire sequencing, comprising around 25 tumor regions, 5 adjacent noncancerous liver tissues and 5 peripheral blood samples. Reproducibility between technical replicate repertoires was high, with correlation coefficients above 0.95 and mean shared-clone rates roughly 0.86. The research as a whole found: Just about 7.5-25% of top clones turned up in all five regions of a tumor, which suggests spatial heterogeneity among tumor-infiltrating T cells. Only 4 or 5 patients were included in the study, and the authors note that the findings should be validated in a larger study. Because the samples were bulk and unsorted, CD4+ and CD8+ T cell repertoires could not be compared. Because sequencing covered only the TCR beta chain and unpaired alpha chains were not captured, true repertoire diversity is likely underestimated. Compared with blood, tumors had a significantly larger share of the repertoire taken up by the top 250 clones (p = 0.039). Consistent with antigen-driven expansion, pairs of tumor regions showed higher repertoire overlap (mean around 36%) than either tumor-adjacent pairs (approximately 17%) or tumor-blood pairs (around 14%).

The receptor was derived from a man aged 35 to 55 with primary liver carcinoma and hepatitis B virus infection. The V gene is TRBV7-9 and the J gene is TRBJ1-5, with the identity of the D gene unclear. Sequencing was carried out using liver tumor tissue from sampling region 2. Taken with the paper, the label for cell subset or site translates to: tumor region T2, inferior pole. The nucleotide sequence reads TGTGCCAGCAGCTTAGCGGATGCGCCCCAATATTTT. This gives the protein CASSLADAPQYF. With the rest looked up from the reference TRBV7-9 and TRBJ1-5 genes rather than sequenced, the full variable domain is DTGVSQNPRHKITKRGQNVTFRCDPISEHNRLYWYRQTLGQGPEFLTYFQNEAQLEKSRLLSDRFSAERPKGSFSTLEIQRTEQGDSAMYLCASSLADAPQYFGDGTRLSIL.